Below, one T cell receptor (beta chain) is given with its context. Antigen unknown. TCRalpha and TCRbeta cDNA underwent two nested PCRs of 16 and 9 cycles. One entry per CDR3 protein, without DNA, is what TCRdb gives after re-calling the 5' RACE reads. Recorded here are 200,000 to 250,000 distinct CDR3 sequences; the top ten clones represent roughly 8%. This entry belongs to a study of monozygotic twins with inflammatory bowel disease. Germline V CDR1 and CDR2: MNHNS, SASEGT. The CDR3 has 15 amino acids. General study results and limits: Twins classed as concordant or discordant showed no difference in repertoire similarity, possibly from limited power.

The receptor was derived from a human donor with ulcerative colitis or Crohn's disease, or a healthy co-twin of an affected twin (not recorded which). The specimen sequenced was blood. V is TRBV6-1 and J is TRBJ2-7; lacking DNA, the TRBD1 call made by TCRdb goes unchecked. CDR3: CASSRAGAISYEQYF.